This T cell receptor (beta chain) was captured in a study of T cell repertoires in cytomegalovirus infection. As concerns this clonotype: Antigen specificity is unknown.

From the reads, TCRdb called clonotypes with MiXCR, one entry per CDR3 protein. The sample shows approximately 770,000 distinct CDR3 sequences, around 29% of them seen only once. Study outcomes and limitations: What dominated the ex vivo response were HLA-C-restricted CMV-specific TCR beta clonotypes. Identification of carriers of CMV plus the relevant HLA was performed using cumulative public TCR beta family frequency.

The sample consisted of cultured CD8+ T cells from PBMCs, taken from culture after CMV antigen stimulation. The clonotype originates from a human donor in good health (CMV status not recorded). Some clones in this sample may be carry-over from other donors' samples.

The CDR3 reads CASSPPEAGREKLFF. DNA of the CDR3: TGTGCCAGCAGCCCCCCCGAGGCAGGACGTGAAAAACTGTTTTTT. The V call is TRBV7-9, the J call TRBJ1-4; D not resolved. Germline-derived CDR1 and CDR2 are SEHNR and FQNEAQ (reference sequence). V was cut by 5 bases and J by 7 bases, with 17 bases left in between. There are 15 residues in the CDR3. Supplemented by reference TRBV7-9 and TRBJ1-4, the full variable domain reads DTGVSQNPRHKITKRGQNVTFRCDPISEHNRLYWYRQTLGQGPEFLTYFQNEAQLEKSRLLSDRFSAERPKGSFSTLEIQRTEQGDSAMYLCASSPPEAGREKLFFGSGTQLSVL.